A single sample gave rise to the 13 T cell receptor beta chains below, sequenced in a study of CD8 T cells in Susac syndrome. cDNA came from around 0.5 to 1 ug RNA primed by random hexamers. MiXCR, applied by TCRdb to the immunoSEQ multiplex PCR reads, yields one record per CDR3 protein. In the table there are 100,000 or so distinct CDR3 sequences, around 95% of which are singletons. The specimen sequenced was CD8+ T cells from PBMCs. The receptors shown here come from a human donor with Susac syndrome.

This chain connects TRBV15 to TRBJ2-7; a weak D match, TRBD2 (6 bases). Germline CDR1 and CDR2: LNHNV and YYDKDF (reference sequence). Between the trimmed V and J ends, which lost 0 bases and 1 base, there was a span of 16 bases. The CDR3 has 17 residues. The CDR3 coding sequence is TGTGCCACCAGCAGAGAGCATTCGGGGGATCCTTCCTACGAGCAGTACTTC. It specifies CATSREHSGDPSYEQYF.

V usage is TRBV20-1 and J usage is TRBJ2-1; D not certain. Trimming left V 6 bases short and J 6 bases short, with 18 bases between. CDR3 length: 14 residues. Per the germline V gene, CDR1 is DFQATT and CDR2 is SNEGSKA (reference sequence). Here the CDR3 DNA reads TGCAGTGCCCCGCCTCGGATACTGGGCAATGAGCAGTTCTTC. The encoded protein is CSAPPRILGNEQFF.

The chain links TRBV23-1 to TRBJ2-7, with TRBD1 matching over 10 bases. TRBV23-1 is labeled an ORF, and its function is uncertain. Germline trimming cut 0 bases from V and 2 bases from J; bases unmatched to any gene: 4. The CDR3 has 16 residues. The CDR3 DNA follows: TGCGCCAGCAGTCAATCAAGGGACAGGGGACCCTACGAGCAGTACTTC. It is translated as CASSQSRDRGPYEQYF.

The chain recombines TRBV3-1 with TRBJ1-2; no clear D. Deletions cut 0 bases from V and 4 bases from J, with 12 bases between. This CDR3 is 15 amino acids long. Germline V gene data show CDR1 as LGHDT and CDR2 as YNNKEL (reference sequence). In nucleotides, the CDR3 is TGTGCCAGCAGCCAAGATCTTTCCACGGCCTATGGCTACACCTTC. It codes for CASSQDLSTAYGYTF.

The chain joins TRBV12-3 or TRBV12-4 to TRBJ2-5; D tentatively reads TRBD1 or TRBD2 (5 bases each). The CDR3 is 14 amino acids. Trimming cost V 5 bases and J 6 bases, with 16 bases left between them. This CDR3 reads CASSPGPPGQTQYF. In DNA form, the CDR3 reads TGTGCCAGCAGTCCTGGACCCCCGGGGCAGACCCAGTACTTC.

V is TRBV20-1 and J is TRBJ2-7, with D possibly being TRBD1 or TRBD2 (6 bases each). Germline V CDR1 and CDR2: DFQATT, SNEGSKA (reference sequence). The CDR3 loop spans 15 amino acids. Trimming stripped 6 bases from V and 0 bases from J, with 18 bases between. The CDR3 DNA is TGCAGTGCCCCCCCGGGGGCGGGACGCTCCTACGAGCAGTACTTC. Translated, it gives CSAPPGAGRSYEQYF.

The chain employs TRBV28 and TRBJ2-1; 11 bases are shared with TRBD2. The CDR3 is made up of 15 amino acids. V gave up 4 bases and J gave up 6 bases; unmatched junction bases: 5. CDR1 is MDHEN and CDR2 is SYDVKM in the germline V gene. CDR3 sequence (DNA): TGTGCCAGCAGTTCCGGGACTAGCGGCCCCAATGAGCAGTTCTTC. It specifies CASSSGTSGPNEQFF.

CDR3 coding DNA: TGTGCCAGCAACCTTGGGGGAGGAGGGAACTATGGCTACACCTTC. Its translation: CASNLGGGGNYGYTF. The V and J genes are TRBV6-5 and TRBJ1-2; a weak D match, TRBD1 (5 bases). Per the germline V gene, CDR1 is MNHEY and CDR2 is SVGAGI. V was trimmed by 7 bases and J by 2 bases, leaving 17 bases between them. The CDR3 sequence is 15 residues long.

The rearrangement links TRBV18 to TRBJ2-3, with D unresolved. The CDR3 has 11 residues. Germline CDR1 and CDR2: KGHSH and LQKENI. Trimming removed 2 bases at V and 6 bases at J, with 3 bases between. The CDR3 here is CASSPSDTQYF. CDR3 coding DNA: TGTGCCAGCTCACCATCCGATACGCAGTATTTT.

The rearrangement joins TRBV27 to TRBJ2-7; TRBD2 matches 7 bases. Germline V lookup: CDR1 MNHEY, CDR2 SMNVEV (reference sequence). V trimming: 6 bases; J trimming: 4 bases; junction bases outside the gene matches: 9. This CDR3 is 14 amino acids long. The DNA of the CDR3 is TGTGCCAGCAGGGAAGCGGGGCGGGATTACGAGCAGTACTTC. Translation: CASREAGRDYEQYF.

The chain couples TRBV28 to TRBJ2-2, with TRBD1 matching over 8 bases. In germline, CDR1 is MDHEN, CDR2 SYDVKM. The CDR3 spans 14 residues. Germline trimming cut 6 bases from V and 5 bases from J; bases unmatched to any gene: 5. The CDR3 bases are TGTGCCAGCAGGTTCACAGGGGGTACCGGGGAGCTGTTTTTT. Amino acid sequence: CASRFTGGTGELFF.

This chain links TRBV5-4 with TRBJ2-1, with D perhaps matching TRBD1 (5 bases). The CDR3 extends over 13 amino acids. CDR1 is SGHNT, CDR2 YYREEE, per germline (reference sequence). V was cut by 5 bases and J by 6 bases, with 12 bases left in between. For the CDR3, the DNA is TGTGCCAGCAGACCGGACCAGGGCAATGAGCAGTTCTTC. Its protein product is CASRPDQGNEQFF.

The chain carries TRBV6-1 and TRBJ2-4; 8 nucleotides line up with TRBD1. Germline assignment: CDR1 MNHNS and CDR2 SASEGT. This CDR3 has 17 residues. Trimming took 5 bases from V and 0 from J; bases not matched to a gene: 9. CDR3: CASSPQPGQAAKNIQYF. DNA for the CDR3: TGTGCCAGCAGTCCGCAGCCGGGACAGGCAGCCAAAAACATTCAGTACTTC.